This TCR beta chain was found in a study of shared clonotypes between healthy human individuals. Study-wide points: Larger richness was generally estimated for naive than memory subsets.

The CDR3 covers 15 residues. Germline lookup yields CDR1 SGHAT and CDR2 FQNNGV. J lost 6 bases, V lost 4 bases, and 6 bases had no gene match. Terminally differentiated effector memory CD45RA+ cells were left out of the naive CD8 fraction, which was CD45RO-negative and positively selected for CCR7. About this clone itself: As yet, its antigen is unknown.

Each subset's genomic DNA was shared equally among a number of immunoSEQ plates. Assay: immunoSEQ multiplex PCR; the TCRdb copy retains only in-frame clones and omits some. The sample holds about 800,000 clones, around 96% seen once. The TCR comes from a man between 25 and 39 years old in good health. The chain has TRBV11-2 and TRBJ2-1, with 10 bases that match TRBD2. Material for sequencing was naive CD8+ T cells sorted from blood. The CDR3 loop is CASSSLAGVGNEQFF. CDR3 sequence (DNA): TGTGCCAGCAGCTCGCTAGCGGGAGTAGGCAATGAGCAGTTCTTC. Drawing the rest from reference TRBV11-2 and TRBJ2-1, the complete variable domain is EAGVAQSPRYKIIEKRQSVAFWCNPISGHATLYWYQQILGQGPKLLIQFQNNGVVDDSQLPKDRFSAERLKGVDSTLKIQPAKLEDSAVYLCASSSLAGVGNEQFFGPGTRLTVL.